These 27 T cell receptor beta chains came from one sample sequenced in a study of blood T cell repertoires in COVID-19 (dated by TCRdb to 2020 to 2021). Libraries were prepared through the immunoSEQ multiplex PCR assay. TCRdb took this table from immuneACCESS and kept in-frame rearrangements with V and J called. Such tables lack part of the clones; where checked against another copy, unresolved V genes explain under half of the gap, and the rest is unexplained. The table for this sample lists around 300,000 clones; roughly 89% of them were counted only once. 1.5% to 2% of the sample is held by the ten biggest clonotypes. Sequencing input: PBMCs or T cells enriched from blood (not recorded which). These receptors were obtained from a woman between 40 and 55 years old who had recovered from COVID-19.

The J gene is TRBJ2-1, the V gene TRBV29-1, with D maybe TRBD2 (7 bases). V lost 6 bases, J lost 13 bases, and 19 bases lay in between. The CDR3 contains 12 residues. Per germline, CDR1 SQVTM and CDR2 ANQGSEA. CDR3 in amino acids: CSVRPAGAPQFF. The CDR3 DNA follows: TGCAGCGTCCGACCTGCGGGGGCCCCACAGTTCTTC.

The chain has TRBV6-6 and TRBJ2-5, with D possibly TRBD1 on 6 matching bases. CDR1 is MNHNY, CDR2 SVGAGI, per germline (reference sequence). This CDR3 has 12 residues. V shed 7 bases and J shed 4 bases, with 10 bases lying between them. CDR3 DNA sequence: TGTGCCAGCACGCAGGGGCTAGAGACCCAGTACTTC. Its translation is CASTQGLETQYF.

This chain connects TRBV24-1 to TRBJ2-2; a weak D match, TRBD1 (6 bases). CDR1 and CDR2 (germline): KGHDR, SFDVKD. V lost 8 bases to trimming and J lost 0 bases, with 9 bases between them. The CDR3 consists of 14 residues. CDR3 in amino acids: CATMDSSNTGELFF. Written as DNA, the CDR3 is TGTGCCACCATGGACAGCTCGAACACCGGGGAGCTGTTTTTT.

The V and J genes are TRBV6-4 and TRBJ1-2, with 8 nucleotides matching TRBD1. With 3 bases clipped from V and 4 bases from J, the junction kept 7 bases outside the gene matches. The CDR3 consists of 15 residues. Per the germline V gene, CDR1 is MRHNA and CDR2 is SNTAGT. The CDR3 DNA sequence: TGTGCCAGCAGTGAGGGACAGGCTGGGAGCTATGGCTACACCTTC. Its translation is CASSEGQAGSYGYTF.

The rearrangement links TRBV30 to TRBJ1-3; tentatively, D is TRBD1 (5 bases). Deletions cut 4 bases from V and 0 bases from J, with 13 bases between. The CDR3 totals 15 residues. Germline values: CDR1 GTSNPN, CDR2 SVGIG (reference sequence). This chain's CDR3 is CAWTFDSNSGNTIYF. CDR3 nucleotide sequence: TGTGCCTGGACTTTTGACAGTAACTCTGGAAACACCATATATTTT. Full variable domain (remainder filled in from reference TRBV30 and TRBJ1-3): SQTIHQWPATLVQPVGSPLSLECTVEGTSNPNLYWYRQAAGRGLQLLFYSVGIGQISSEVPQNLSASRPQDRQFILSSKKLLLSDSGFYLCAWTFDSNSGNTIYFGEGSWLTVV.

The chain links TRBV7-2 to TRBJ2-4; D remains ambiguous. From germline, CDR1 is SGHTA and CDR2 FQGNSA. The germline V and J ends were trimmed by 0 bases and 0 bases, with 9 bases remaining between them. This CDR3 comprises 16 residues. The CDR3 is CASSLAGAAAKNIQYF. The CDR3 nucleotides read TGTGCCAGCAGCTTAGCAGGCGCGGCAGCCAAAAACATTCAGTACTTC.

The chain joins TRBV9 to TRBJ2-7; D call uncertain. The CDR3 totals 13 residues. Germline loops: CDR1 SGDLS, CDR2 YYNGEE. Deletions cut 0 bases from V and 7 bases from J, with 11 bases between. The CDR3 protein is CASSVVAVSEQYF. CDR3 bases: TGTGCCAGCAGCGTAGTGGCAGTGTCGGAGCAGTACTTC.

The chain couples TRBV19 to TRBJ1-4; D unclear. The CDR3 has 14 residues. CDR1 is LNHDA and CDR2 is SQIVND in the germline V gene (reference sequence). The V gene lost 5 bases and the J gene lost 1 base, with 8 bases spanning the gap. Written as DNA, the CDR3 is TGTGCCAGTAGTTTACAGAGAACTAATGAAAAACTGTTTTTT. Translating it yields CASSLQRTNEKLFF.

The chain joins TRBV3-1 (or the pseudogene TRBV3-2) to TRBJ2-2; D ambiguous. CDR1 is LGHDT, CDR2 YNNKEL, per germline (reference sequence). The CDR3 length is 12 residues. Trimming cost V 5 bases and J 7 bases, with 8 bases left between them. DNA for the CDR3: TGTGCCAGCAGCATCTGCGTCGGGGAGCTGTTTTTT. Encoded protein: CASSICVGELFF.

This clone was counted only a few times. The rearrangement joins TRBV7-2 to TRBJ1-1, with 7 bases fitting TRBD1. The germline V gene has CDR1 SGHTA and CDR2 FQGNSA. The V segment lost 1 base and the J segment 0 bases; nucleotides outside the gene matches: 11. The CDR3 covers 18 residues. CDR3 coding DNA: TGTGCCAGCAGCTTAGTGGGGGCAGGGGGTCGGATGAACACTGAAGCTTTCTTT. This translates into CASSLVGAGGRMNTEAFF.

The J gene is TRBJ1-1, the V gene TRBV18, with D perhaps TRBD1 (6 bases). Trimming cost V 3 bases and J 8 bases, with 13 bases left between them. Germline assignment: CDR1 KGHSH and CDR2 LQKENI. The CDR3 has 13 amino acids. The CDR3 sequence: CASSPQLDSEAFF. The DNA for the CDR3 is TGTGCCAGCTCACCGCAATTGGACAGCGAAGCTTTCTTT.

Notes on this clone: Mismatch with germline at one junction end may stem from a read error. The CDR3 loop reads CASSLGRLRQETQYF. The DNA of the CDR3 is TGTGCTAGCAGCTTAGGGAGACTAAGACAAGAGACCCAGTACTTC. The chain has TRBV7-7 and TRBJ2-5, with D perhaps TRBD2 (5 bases). CDR3 length equals 15 residues. The germline V gene encodes CDR1 SSHAT and CDR2 FNYEAQ (reference sequence).

CDR3 bases: TGTGCCAGCAGCTCATGGACTAGCGGGAGTCTTTCAGAGACCCAGTACTTC. This translates into CASSSWTSGSLSETQYF. The genes are TRBV7-9 and TRBJ2-5; 13 bases align to TRBD2. The CDR3 is 17 residues long. Looked up from germline, CDR1 is SEHNR and CDR2 is FQNEAQ (reference sequence). The trim removed 4 bases at V and 4 bases at J, leaving 9 bases unmatched.

The rearrangement links TRBV14 to TRBJ2-3; perhaps TRBD2 as D (5 bases). Per germline, CDR1 SGHDN and CDR2 FVKESK. The ends were cut back, 6 bases at V and 5 bases at J, with 15 bases in the middle. The CDR3 covers 14 residues. The CDR3: CASRPSGSRDTQYF. CDR3 nucleotides: TGTGCCAGCAGACCCTCGGGGAGTAGAGATACGCAGTATTTT. Variable domain in full (rest from reference TRBV14 and TRBJ2-3): EAGVTQFPSHSVIEKGQTVTLRCDPISGHDNLYWYRRVMGKEIKFLLHFVKESKQDESGMPNNRFLAERTGGTYSTLKVQPAELEDSGVYFCASRPSGSRDTQYFGPGTRLTVL.

The chain couples TRBV4-2 to TRBJ2-1; tentatively, D is TRBD1 (6 bases). The germline CDR1 and CDR2 sequences are LGHNA and YNFKEQ. This CDR3 region has 15 residues. V shed 0 bases and J shed 4 bases, with 10 bases lying between them. The CDR3 bases are TGTGCCAGCAGCCAAGAGCGTGGACAGTACAATGAGCAGTTCTTC. It encodes CASSQERGQYNEQFF.

Only one count was recorded for this clone. The V gene is TRBV11-3, the J gene TRBJ2-1; 8 nucleotides agree with TRBD2. The germline V gene has CDR1 SGHNT and CDR2 YENEEA. V lost 1 base and J lost 6; bases outside the gene matches: 5. CDR3 length: 15 residues. The CDR3, as DNA: TGTGCCAGCAGCTTAGGAGCGGGGGTAGGCAATGAGCAGTTCTTC. Amino acids: CASSLGAGVGNEQFF.

This clone has a single count. J is TRBJ1-2 and V is TRBV30, with 9 bases matching TRBD1. Germline CDR1 and CDR2: GTSNPN and SVGIG (reference sequence). The CDR3 is 13 amino acids. V gave up 2 bases and J gave up 8 bases; unmatched junction bases: 6. CDR3 sequence reads: CAWSHGTGNGYTF. The DNA for the CDR3 is TGTGCCTGGAGTCATGGGACAGGGAACGGCTACACCTTC. Complete variable domain (other parts from reference TRBV30 and TRBJ1-2): SQTIHQWPATLVQPVGSPLSLECTVEGTSNPNLYWYRQAAGRGLQLLFYSVGIGQISSEVPQNLSASRPQDRQFILSSKKLLLSDSGFYLCAWSHGTGNGYTFGSGTRLTVV.

This chain links TRBV7-8 with TRBJ2-7; TRBD1 aligns across 8 bases. Germline V lookup: CDR1 SGHVS, CDR2 FQNEAQ. The CDR3 is made up of 16 amino acids. The ends lost 4 bases at V and 5 bases at J; junction bases unmatched: 13. This CDR3 reads CASSSTPGGFFNEQYF. The DNA of the CDR3 is TGTGCCAGCAGCTCCACTCCAGGGGGCTTTTTCAACGAGCAGTACTTC.

The chain recombines TRBV9 with TRBJ2-1; tentative D call: TRBD1 (5 bases). The V and J ends lost 0 bases and 2 bases respectively, with 12 bases between them. Germline V gene data show CDR1 as SGDLS and CDR2 as YYNGEE. The CDR3 length is 16 residues. CDR3 bases: TGTGCCAGCAGCGTAGTGCAGGGTGGCCCCTACAATGAGCAGTTCTTC. Translated: CASSVVQGGPYNEQFF.

The rearrangement links TRBV5-1 to TRBJ1-1, with a possible D match to TRBD1 (5 bases). This CDR3 has 14 amino acids. Germline CDR1 SGHRS, CDR2 YFSETQ. V was clipped by 6 bases and J by 1 base, with 13 bases between them. Here the CDR3 DNA reads TGCGCCAGCACCATCTCGACAGAGAACACTGAAGCTTTCTTT. Its translation: CASTISTENTEAFF.

The chain employs TRBV5-4 and TRBJ1-1, with D tentatively TRBD1 (5 bases). The germline V gene encodes CDR1 SGHNT and CDR2 YYREEE (reference sequence). V was shortened by 3 bases and J by 4 bases, with 13 bases between the two germline ends. The CDR3 is 14 residues long. The CDR3 reads CASSSTGLLTEAFF. In nucleotides, the CDR3 is TGTGCCAGCAGCTCAACAGGTCTCCTCACTGAAGCTTTCTTT.

This clone was counted once. The chain has TRBV7-9 and TRBJ1-2; TRBD1 might be the D (6 bases). Germline-derived CDR1 and CDR2 are SEHNR and FQNEAQ (reference sequence). Trimming removed 4 bases from V and 2 bases from J, with 14 bases in between. There are 15 residues in the CDR3. The CDR3 loop reads CASSSSGERNYGYTF. The CDR3 DNA reads TGTGCCAGCAGCTCGTCAGGGGAGAGGAACTATGGCTACACCTTC.

The chain uses TRBV27 and TRBJ2-3; no clear D gene. The CDR3 has 13 amino acids. Germline V CDR1 and CDR2: MNHEY, SMNVEV (reference sequence). With 4 bases removed from V and 2 bases from J, the gap between germline ends came to 7 bases. CDR3 loop: CASSYYSTDTQYF. CDR3 DNA sequence: TGTGCCAGCAGTTATTACTCCACAGATACGCAGTATTTT.

Regarding this clone: One end of the junction does not line up with germline, which may come from a read error. J is TRBJ1-5 and V is TRBV7-7, with D tentatively TRBD1 (5 bases). This CDR3 has 15 amino acids. Germline-derived CDR1 and CDR2 are SSHAT and FNYEAQ (reference sequence). CDR3 nucleotide sequence: TGTGCTAGCAGCTTCGGGGGGAATAGCAATCAGCCCCAGCATTTT. Its protein product is CASSFGGNSNQPQHF. Looking up the rest from reference TRBV7-7 and TRBJ1-5 gives the full variable domain: GAGVSQSPRYKVTKRGQDVTLRCDPISSHATLYWYQQALGQGPEFLTYFNYEAQPDKSGLPSDRFSAERPEGSISTLTIQRTEQRDSAMYRCASSFGGNSNQPQHFGDGTRLSIL.

This chain uses TRBV11-2 with TRBJ2-1; D possibly corresponds to TRBD2 (6 bases). This CDR3 has 18 amino acids. Trimming stripped 1 base from V and 2 bases from J, with 18 bases between. The germline CDR1 and CDR2 sequences are SGHAT and FQNNGV. In DNA, the CDR3 is TGTGCCAGCAGCTTAGGAAAGATAGTAGCGGCTACCTACAATGAGCAGTTCTTC. It yields the protein CASSLGKIVAATYNEQFF.

The V gene is TRBV6-2 or TRBV6-3, the J gene TRBJ2-1; 11 bases map to TRBD2. Germline V gene sequence: CDR1 MNHEY, CDR2 SVGEGT. V was pared by 0 bases and J by 2 bases, with 6 bases of the junction left unmatched. This CDR3 spans 18 amino acids. The CDR3 DNA reads TGTGCCAGCAGTTACTCCGGGCTAGCGGGAGGCCCCTACAATGAGCAGTTCTTC. Translated, it gives CASSYSGLAGGPYNEQFF.

This chain connects TRBV5-6 to TRBJ2-5; no clear D. The CDR3 extends over 11 amino acids. V lost 1 base and J 5 bases, leaving 3 bases between the germline ends. Germline V gives CDR1 SGHDT, CDR2 YYEEEE. The CDR3 DNA reads TGTGCCAGCAGCTTGCTGGAGACCCAGTACTTC. Its protein product is CASSLLETQYF.